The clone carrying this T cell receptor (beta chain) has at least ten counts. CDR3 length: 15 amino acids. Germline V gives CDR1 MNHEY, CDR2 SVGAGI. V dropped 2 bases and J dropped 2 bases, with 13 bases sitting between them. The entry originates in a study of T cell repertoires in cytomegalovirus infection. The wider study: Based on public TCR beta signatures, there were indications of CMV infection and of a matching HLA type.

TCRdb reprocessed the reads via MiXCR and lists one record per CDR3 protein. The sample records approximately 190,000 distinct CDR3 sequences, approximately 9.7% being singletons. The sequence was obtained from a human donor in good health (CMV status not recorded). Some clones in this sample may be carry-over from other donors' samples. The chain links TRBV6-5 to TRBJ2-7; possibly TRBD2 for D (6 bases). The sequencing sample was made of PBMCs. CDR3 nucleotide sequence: TGTGCCAGCAGTTACGGTATGGCGGGGACCTACGAGCAGTACTTC. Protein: CASSYGMAGTYEQYF.